This TCR beta chain stems from a study of blood T cell repertoires in COVID-19 (TCRdb year 2020). At the level of the whole study: The collaborator samples originated in the United States, Italy and Spain and spanned the acute and convalescent phases of COVID-19. The sample metadata nearly always contained a de-identified subject ID, COVID-19 status, age in years and sex. The samples were drawn from two sources: the first 160 participants of the ongoing ImmuneRACE study, and 950 to 1,500 subjects contributed by 6 global collaborators. The repertoires were released in a freely available public database meant as a resource for research on the immune response to SARS-CoV-2. Subjects who had been exposed to COVID-19, were actively infected with it, or had recovered from it provided the deeply sampled blood TCRbeta repertoires that made up the dataset. Where available, HLA class I and class II types were taken from metadata supplied by the sample provider and were not determined by assay-based typing. The prospective study material was composed of cDNA or gDNA derived from T cells, B-cell-depleted T cells, or PBMCs. The full study reports these points: The amount of clinical and demographic metadata varied by source and participant and was provided uncurated.

Each collaborating institution followed its own protocols to collect whole blood in K2EDTA tubes. For TCRbeta analysis, collaborators shipped samples as frozen whole blood, isolated PBMCs, or DNA extracted from either of those sample types. The immunoSEQ Assay, a bias-controlled multiplex PCR, was used to amplify TCRbeta CDR3 regions from genomic DNA. Regarding the original processing steps: Nucleated cell counts per sample were estimated from amplification of reference gene primers within the assay. Sequence reads were collapsed and filtered to measure the absolute abundance of every unique TCRbeta CDR3 rearrangement. For each sample, productive Simpson clonality was calculated by taking the square root of Simpson's diversity index across productive rearrangements. Entries here come from immuneACCESS through TCRdb and include only in-frame sequences with V and J called. Some clones fail to appear in such tables; in the studies checked, an unresolved V gene covers under half of the shortfall, and the cause of the remainder is unknown. The V and J calls and clone size were taken over from that table, and D and trimming were inferred from the DNA. The sample profile shows roughly 130,000 clones; 79% of them were found once. Approximately 3.5% of the sample is in the top ten clones.

The germline V and J ends show losses of 1 base and 6 bases respectively, and no gene match explains 2 bases of the junction. The CDR3, cysteine through phenylalanine, is 15 amino acids long. Of the read, only the CDR3 DNA is kept; its 45 bases are in frame from base 1. The germline V gene encodes CDR1 SGHRS and CDR2 YFSETQ. In regard to this clone: This clone's antigen is unknown. No much larger clone exists at a distance of one base, and base qualities are not known.

The receptor comes from a man aged 60 to 69 with acute or convalescent COVID-19. The sequence links TRBV5-1 to TRBJ2-2; TRBD2 agrees with 11 junctional bases. Sequences were obtained from peripheral blood. The bases are TGCGCCAGCAGCTTGCTAGCGGGAGGCTCCGGGGAGCTGTTTTTT. Translated, this is CASSLLAGGSGELFF.